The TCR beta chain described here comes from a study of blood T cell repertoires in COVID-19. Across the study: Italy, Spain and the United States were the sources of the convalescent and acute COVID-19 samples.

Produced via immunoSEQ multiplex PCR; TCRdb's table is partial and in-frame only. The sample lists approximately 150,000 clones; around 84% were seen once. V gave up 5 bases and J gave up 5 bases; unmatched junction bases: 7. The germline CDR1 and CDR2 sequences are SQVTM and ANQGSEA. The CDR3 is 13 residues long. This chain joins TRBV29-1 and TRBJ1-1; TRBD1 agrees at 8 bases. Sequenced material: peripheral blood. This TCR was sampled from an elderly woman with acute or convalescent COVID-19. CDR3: CSVRTGGETEAFF. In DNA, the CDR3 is TGCAGCGTTCGAACAGGGGGGGAGACTGAAGCTTTCTTT. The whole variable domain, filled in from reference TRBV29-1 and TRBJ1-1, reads SAVISQKPSRDICQRGTSLTIQCQVDSQVTMMFWYRQQPGQSLTLIATANQGSEATYESGFVIDKFPISRPNLTFSTLTVSNMSPEDSSIYLCSVRTGGETEAFFGQGTRLTVV.